The rows below give T cell receptor beta chains drawn from one sample of a study of neoadjuvant anti-PD-1 for oral cavity cancer. Clones were sequenced by immunoSEQ multiplex PCR, and TCRdb holds only the in-frame ones, with some missing. The sample consists of 35,000 to 50,000 clones, about 77% of them appearing once. The sequencing used PBMCs, collected after nivolumab (anti-PD-1) treatment. The receptor source for this set is a person between 35 and 79 years old with oral cavity squamous cell carcinoma. The CDR3 runs from the conserved cysteine through the conserved F or W. The D gene is left open where the match is weak. Only part of the rows carry a size: once, few, many, or a class if the clone is expanded.

>TRBJ1-5|TRBV5-4|.|.
CASSLDNQPQHF
TGTGCCAGCAGCTTAGATAATCAGCCCCAGCATTTT
>TRBJ1-5|TRBV18|.|.
CASSPDQNQPQHF
TGTGCCAGCTCACCAGATCAAAATCAGCCCCAGCATTTT
>TRBJ1-3|TRBV28|.|.
CASSLTGLSAGNTIYF
TGTGCCAGCAGTTTAACAGGACTTTCCGCGGGAAACACCATATATTTT
>TRBJ2-2|TRBV30|.|.
CAWLLGGIGTGELFF
TGTGCCTGGTTGCTAGGGGGAATTGGCACCGGGGAGCTGTTTTTT
>TRBJ2-5|TRBV7-9|.|.
CASSSNRVPGETQYF
TGTGCCAGCAGCTCCAACCGGGTTCCCGGAGAGACCCAGTACTTC
>TRBJ2-1|TRBV4-1|.|.
CASSPPGAVASNEQFF
TGCGCCAGCAGCCCCCCCGGGGCCGTTGCCTCCAATGAGCAGTTCTTC
>TRBJ2-5|TRBV5-1|TRBD2|.
CASSSGTSGGQETQYF
TGCGCCAGCAGCTCAGGGACTAGCGGGGGACAAGAGACCCAGTACTTC
>TRBJ1-1|TRBV19|.|.
CASSYPGTSNTEAFF
TGTGCCAGTAGTTACCCCGGGACATCGAACACTGAAGCTTTCTTT
>TRBJ2-7|TRBV5-1|.|few
CASSLDAHSYEQYF
TGCGCCAGCAGCTTGGATGCCCACTCCTACGAGCAGTACTTC
>TRBJ2-1|TRBV7-6|.|.
CASSSLASEANEQFF
TGTGCCAGCAGCTCACTAGCTTCAGAAGCCAATGAGCAGTTCTTC
>TRBJ2-6|TRBV11-2|.|.
CARGSVSGANVLTF
TGTGCCAGAGGGAGTGTCTCTGGGGCCAACGTCCTGACTTTC
>TRBJ1-1|TRBV13|TRBD1|.
CASSLPRDRDTEAFF
TGTGCCAGCAGCTTGCCCCGGGACAGGGACACTGAAGCTTTCTTT
>TRBJ2-3|TRBV28|TRBD1|.
CASTSRTGKDTQYF
TGTGCCAGCACCAGCAGGACAGGGAAGGATACGCAGTATTTT
>TRBJ2-1|TRBV6-5|TRBD2|.
CASSSTSGPSNEQFF
TGTGCCAGCAGTTCGACTAGCGGACCTTCCAATGAGCAGTTCTTC
>TRBJ2-7|TRBV11-2|.|.
CASSLLGRVRDEQYF
TGTGCCAGCAGCTTATTGGGCAGGGTAAGGGACGAGCAGTACTTC
>TRBJ2-2|TRBV19|.|once
CASREGQDTGELFF
TGTGCCAGTAGAGAGGGGCAGGACACCGGGGAGCTGTTTTTT
>TRBJ2-2|TRBV12-5|TRBD2|.
CASGPGLAGANTGELFF
TGTGCTAGTGGCCCCGGGCTAGCGGGAGCGAACACCGGGGAGCTGTTTTTT
>TRBJ2-5|TRBV30|TRBD2|.
CAWMREGKWETQYF
TGTGCCTGGATGCGGGAGGGCAAATGGGAGACCCAGTACTTC
>TRBJ2-1|TRBV6-5|TRBD2|once
CASSSSGIYNEQFF
TGTGCCAGCAGCTCTAGCGGGATCTACAATGAGCAGTTCTTC
>TRBJ1-2|TRBV10-3|.|.
CAISESGGTAGYTF
TGTGCCATCAGTGAGTCAGGGGGAACTGCTGGCTACACCTTC